This T cell receptor beta chain was documented in a study of cytomegalovirus exposure and HLA in healthy donors. Looking at the study overall: The same platform as the roughly 670 first-cohort repertoires was used for the 120 validation repertoires, a later analysis reported. General study results and limits: The study recorded 150 to 200 TCR beta chains that were cytomegalovirus-associated.

This clone was recorded only once. Its target is not known. Sequencing was performed with immunoSEQ multiplex PCR; in TCRdb, only in-frame clones are kept and a portion is missing. The data show roughly 71,000 clones, roughly 94% seen once. Trimming pared 2 bases from V and 7 bases from J, leaving 12 bases between. This CDR3 is built from 14 residues. The germline V gene encodes CDR1 LNHDA and CDR2 SQIVND (reference sequence). The material sequenced was PBMCs. The source of this sequence is a woman between 18 and 30 years old in good health and CMV-seronegative. This chain links TRBV19 with TRBJ1-5; the D gene is possibly TRBD1 (5 bases). CDR3 DNA sequence: TGTGCCAGTAGTATATTCAGGGAGGGCCAGCCCCAGCATTTT. This codes for CASSIFREGQPQHF.